This TCR beta chain appears in the sequencing data of a study of shared clonotypes between healthy human individuals. Comment on this clone: The target antigen is unknown.

Naive CD8 cells lacked CD45RO and underwent positive selection for CCR7, leaving out terminally differentiated effector memory CD45RA+ cells. The study, taken as a whole, reports: Across subsets, estimated richness was generally greater for naive than for memory populations. Naive CD4 clonotypes were shared across a few donors at roughly 5.5%. Against clonotypes common to all four donors, non-shared ones had lower generation probabilities.

Across several immunoSEQ plates, the genomic DNA of each subset was split evenly. Here immunoSEQ multiplex PCR was the method, and the copy in TCRdb shows in-frame clones only, minus some. The table includes around 2.1 million clones, about 92% detected once. This clonotype originated in a man aged 18-30 years in good health. Some clones in this sample may be carry-over from other donors' samples. Sequenced material: naive CD8+ T cells from PBMCs.

CDR3: CASSPSALNNEQFF. The CDR3 coding sequence is TGTGCCAGCAGCCCCTCTGCGCTCAACAATGAGCAGTTCTTC. The chain recombines TRBV7-3 with TRBJ2-1; D call uncertain. Trimming shortened V by 5 bases and J by 5 bases, and 13 bases separated the two germline ends. The CDR3 runs 14 residues. Germline V lookup: CDR1 SGHTA, CDR2 FQGTGA.